Below, 11 T cell receptor beta chains from the same sample are listed, as sequenced in a study of human T cells and chemical hapten exposure. The time point is: patch test 1, 2 weeks after DPC sensitization. Specified treatment: therapeutic diphenylcyclopropenone sensitization with weekly scalp DPC. From the RACE reads, TCRdb called clonotypes with MiXCR, one entry per CDR3 protein. Among some 340,000 distinct CDR3 sequences, around 7% were seen once, and the ten largest hold 7.5% to 9%. The sample was whole blood, taken in connection with sensitization to the hapten diphenylcyclopropenone (DPC). The source is a woman aged 18-30 years with alopecia areata. Some clones in this sample may be carry-over from other donors' samples.

The rearrangement uses TRBV9 and TRBJ2-1; tentative D call: TRBD2 (6 bases). The CDR3 consists of 15 residues. The germline gives CDR1 SGDLS, CDR2 YYNGEE. V shed 3 bases and J shed 0 bases, with 10 bases lying between them. The chain's CDR3 is CASSDRGSSYNEQFF. The CDR3, as DNA: TGTGCCAGCAGCGACCGGGGGTCCTCCTACAATGAGCAGTTCTTC.

V usage is TRBV19 and J usage is TRBJ1-5, with D possibly matching TRBD1 (5 bases). V was shortened by 4 bases and J by 5 bases, with 15 bases between the two germline ends. Germline CDR1 is LNHDA and CDR2 is SQIVND (reference sequence). The CDR3 length is 15 residues. The CDR3 region is CASSTGTAGDQPQHF. Written as DNA, the CDR3 is TGTGCCAGTAGTACTGGGACCGCGGGAGATCAGCCCCAGCATTTT. Complete variable domain (other parts from reference TRBV19 and TRBJ1-5): DGGITQSPKYLFRKEGQNVTLSCEQNLNHDAMYWYRQDPGQGLRLIYYSQIVNDFQKGDIAEGYSVSREKKESFPLTVTSAQKNPTAFYLCASSTGTAGDQPQHFGDGTRLSIL.

This clonotype appeared a few times. The rearrangement links TRBV28 to TRBJ1-3, with TRBD1 matching over 9 bases. J gave up 2 bases and V 0 bases, and 14 bases lay outside the gene matches. The V gene's germline CDR1 is MDHEN and CDR2 SYDVKM. The CDR3 loop spans 20 amino acids. CDR3 residues: CASSLWAEFTGGRAGNTIYF. CDR3 bases: TGTGCCAGCAGTTTATGGGCGGAGTTCACAGGGGGCAGAGCTGGAAACACCATATATTTT.

The chain is built from TRBV9 and TRBJ2-3; D may be TRBD2 (6 bases). V gave up 0 bases and J gave up 5 bases, with 16 bases separating them. The CDR3 has 16 residues. CDR1 is SGDLS and CDR2 is YYNGEE in the germline V gene. The chain's CDR3 is CASSVAPKGGEDTQYF. The CDR3 DNA reads TGTGCCAGCAGCGTAGCACCAAAGGGAGGAGAAGATACGCAGTATTTT.

This clonotype was counted a few times. CDR3 coding DNA: TGTGCCAGCAGTCCGGGACTAGCGGGGGGCCTGGAGCAGTTCTTC. Translation gives CASSPGLAGGLEQFF. The J gene is TRBJ2-1, the V gene TRBV27, with 15 bases fitting TRBD2. The CDR3 runs to 15 residues. V lost 5 bases, J lost 10 bases, and 6 bases stayed unmatched. The germline gives CDR1 MNHEY, CDR2 SMNVEV (reference sequence).

The rearrangement joins TRBV7-2 to TRBJ1-1, with D maybe TRBD1 (6 bases). This CDR3 is built from 15 residues. Germline CDR1 is SGHTA and CDR2 is FQGNSA. Trimming took off 5 bases at V and 5 bases at J, with 18 bases between the two ends. The CDR3 spells CASSPPPGALTEAFF. CDR3 nucleotide sequence: TGTGCCAGCAGCCCCCCGCCGGGGGCGCTTACTGAAGCTTTCTTT.

This clonotype was recorded at least ten times. This chain links TRBV6-2 or TRBV6-3 with TRBJ2-3; no clear D. The V and J ends lost 6 bases and 4 bases respectively, with 14 bases between them. Germline CDR1 reads MNHEY; CDR2 reads SVGEGT. There are 14 residues in the CDR3. The DNA for the CDR3 is TGTGCCAGCAGACAGCCCTCAAGGCCAGATACGCAGTATTTT. It codes for CASRQPSRPDTQYF.

This clonotype was picked up many times. V and J are TRBV29-1 and TRBJ1-1, with D hard to call. V was pared by 4 bases and J by 4 bases, with 10 bases between. Per the germline V gene, CDR1 is SQVTM and CDR2 is ANQGSEA. The CDR3 covers 12 residues. In nucleotides, the CDR3 is TGCAGCGTTGTATTCAGTGCCACTGAAGCTTTCTTT. The encoded protein is CSVVFSATEAFF.

The table lists this clonotype with a few counts. This sequence joins TRBV7-2 and TRBJ1-1; no reliable D call. From germline, CDR1 is SGHTA and CDR2 FQGNSA. The CDR3 has 11 amino acids. V lost 6 bases to trimming and J lost 3 bases, with 5 bases between them. CDR3 protein: CASREYTEAFF. The CDR3 region has the DNA TGTGCCAGCAGGGAGTACACTGAAGCTTTCTTT.

The rearrangement uses TRBV28 and TRBJ1-5; TRBD1 agrees at 7 bases. Trimming at V came to 11 bases and at J to 1 base, leaving 8 bases not matched to a gene. Germline loops: CDR1 MDHEN, CDR2 SYDVKM. The CDR3 length is 14 residues. CDR3 sequence (DNA): TGTGCCGGGGGGGACAGAACGAGCAATCAGCCCCAGCATTTT. Protein: CAGGDRTSNQPQHF.

This clonotype was counted only a few times. This rearrangement joins TRBV20-1 to TRBJ2-7, with D possibly being TRBD1 (6 bases). The V gene's germline CDR1 is DFQATT and CDR2 SNEGSKA (reference sequence). This CDR3 spans 14 amino acids. Trimming stripped 4 bases from V and 5 bases from J, with 18 bases between. Here the CDR3 DNA reads TGCAGTGCTATGCAGGGGAGTTCGAAAGACGAGCAGTACTTC. Translated, it gives CSAMQGSSKDEQYF.